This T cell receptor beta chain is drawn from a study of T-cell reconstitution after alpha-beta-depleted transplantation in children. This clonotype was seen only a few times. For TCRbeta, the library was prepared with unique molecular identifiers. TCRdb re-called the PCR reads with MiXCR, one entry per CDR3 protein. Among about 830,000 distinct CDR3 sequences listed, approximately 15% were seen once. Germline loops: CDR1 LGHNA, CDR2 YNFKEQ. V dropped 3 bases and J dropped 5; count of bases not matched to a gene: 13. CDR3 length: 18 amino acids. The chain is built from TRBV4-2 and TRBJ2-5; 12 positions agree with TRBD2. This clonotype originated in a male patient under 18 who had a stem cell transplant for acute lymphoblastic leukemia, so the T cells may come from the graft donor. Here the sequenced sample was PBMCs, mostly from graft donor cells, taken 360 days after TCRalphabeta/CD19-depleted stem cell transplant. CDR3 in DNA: TGTGCCAGCAGCCACCTAACCGGACTAGCGGGAATCCGGGAGACCCAGTACTTC. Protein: CASSHLTGLAGIRETQYF.